These 8 T cell receptor beta chains share one sample of origin, sequenced in a study of shared clonotypes between healthy human individuals. Positive CCR7 selection of CD45RO-negative cells yielded the naive CD8 cells, and terminally differentiated effector memory CD45RA+ cells were excluded. Data came from immunoSEQ multiplex PCR; TCRdb stores just in-frame clones and leaves some out. Of about 2 million clones in the sample, about 94% are singletons; the top ten hold 1.1%. Sequencing input: naive CD8+ T cells sorted from blood. These TCRs come from a man between 18 and 35 years old in good health.

The chain links TRBV5-6 to TRBJ1-2; weak D call: TRBD1 (5 bases). This CDR3 region has 14 residues. Trimming cost V 3 bases and J 3 bases, with 12 bases left between them. Germline values: CDR1 SGHDT, CDR2 YYEEEE. This CDR3 is CASSSTTDYYGYTF. The CDR3 region has the DNA TGTGCCAGCAGCTCGACGACAGATTACTATGGCTACACCTTC.

This clone was recorded only once. The V call is TRBV4-3, the J call TRBJ2-2, with unresolved D. This CDR3 comprises 11 residues. Germline CDR1 LGHNA, CDR2 YSLEER. V lost 5 bases, J lost 8 bases, and 6 bases lay in between. CDR3 coding DNA: TGCGCCAGCAGCATGTCTGGGGAGCTGTTTTTT. Residues: CASSMSGELFF.

There are a few counts of this clone. The genes are TRBV9 and TRBJ1-6; D unclear. This CDR3 spans 15 amino acids. Germline V gene data show CDR1 as SGDLS and CDR2 as YYNGEE. V was shortened by 3 bases and J by 0 bases, with 7 bases between the two germline ends. The CDR3 protein is CASSAPSSYNSPLHF. The DNA for the CDR3 is TGTGCCAGCAGCGCCCCGAGCTCCTATAATTCACCCCTCCACTTT.

The V gene is TRBV5-1, the J gene TRBJ2-1; 9 nucleotides match TRBD1. CDR3 length: 15 amino acids. Germline V gene lookup returns CDR1 SGHRS and CDR2 YFSETQ. V shed 4 bases, J shed 2 bases, and the junction held 4 bases outside the gene matches. The CDR3 here is CASSPGTGTYNEQFF. The CDR3 DNA reads as TGCGCCAGCAGCCCCGGGACAGGGACCTACAATGAGCAGTTCTTC.

The V gene is TRBV6-4, the J gene TRBJ1-6, with D perhaps TRBD1 (5 bases). V lost 0 bases, J lost 7 bases, and 16 bases lay in between. This CDR3 region has 17 residues. Germline CDR1 MRHNA, CDR2 SNTAGT. The CDR3 protein is CASSDSNPGPRNSPLHF. The CDR3 DNA sequence: TGTGCCAGCAGTGACTCGAACCCGGGACCGCGAAATTCACCCCTCCACTTT.

The rearrangement uses TRBV4-1 and TRBJ2-2; D unclear. The germline CDR1 and CDR2 sequences are MGHRA and YSYEKL. V was shortened by 1 base and J by 6 bases, with 6 bases between the two germline ends. The CDR3 contains 13 residues. The CDR3 nucleotides are TGCGCCAGCAGCCAAGTTCCATCCGGGGAGCTGTTTTTT. It translates to CASSQVPSGELFF.

There are a few counts of this clone. Other DNA sequences in the sample encode the same CDR3. CDR3 DNA sequence: TGTGCCAGTAGTATAGGGATGAACACTGAAGCTTTCTTT. Translating gives CASSIGMNTEAFF. This sequence joins TRBV19 and TRBJ1-1; no clear D. The CDR3 runs 13 residues. Germline assignment: CDR1 LNHDA and CDR2 SQIVND (reference sequence). The V and J ends lost 1 base and 0 bases respectively, with 3 bases between them.

Notes on this clone: The same CDR3 is also encoded by other DNA sequences in this sample. The CDR3 nucleotides read TGTGCCTGGAGTGTGGGGGGCCACGAGCAGTACTTC. Its protein is CAWSVGGHEQYF. The chain links TRBV30 to TRBJ2-7; D could derive from TRBD1 or TRBD2 (6 bases each). The CDR3 extends over 12 amino acids. Germline V gene data show CDR1 as GTSNPN and CDR2 as SVGIG (reference sequence). Trimming removed 0 bases from V and 5 bases from J, with 8 bases in between.